The clone carrying this T cell receptor (beta chain) was counted between two and nine times. The sample belongs to a study of T-cell reconstitution after alpha-beta-depleted transplantation in children. A library of TCRbeta sequences, prepared with unique molecular identifiers, was generated. TCRdb used MiXCR to reprocess the PCR reads, holding one entry per CDR3 protein. The profile shows a few hundred thousand distinct CDR3 sequences, more than 20% of them singletons. CDR1 and CDR2 from the germline V gene are MGHDK and SYGVNS. The CDR3 spans 13 residues. The trim removed 4 bases at V and 9 bases at J, leaving 5 bases unmatched.

The gene calls are TRBV25-1 and TRBJ2-1; 8 bases agree with TRBD1. The sequences come from PBMCs, collected before TCRalphabeta/CD19-depleted stem cell transplant. The TCR sequence derives from a boy under two years old with Wiskott-Aldrich syndrome, due to receive a stem cell transplant. The CDR3 nucleotides are TGTGCCAGCAGTGTATCGACAGGGGTTGAGCAGTTCTTC. It translates to CASSVSTGVEQFF.